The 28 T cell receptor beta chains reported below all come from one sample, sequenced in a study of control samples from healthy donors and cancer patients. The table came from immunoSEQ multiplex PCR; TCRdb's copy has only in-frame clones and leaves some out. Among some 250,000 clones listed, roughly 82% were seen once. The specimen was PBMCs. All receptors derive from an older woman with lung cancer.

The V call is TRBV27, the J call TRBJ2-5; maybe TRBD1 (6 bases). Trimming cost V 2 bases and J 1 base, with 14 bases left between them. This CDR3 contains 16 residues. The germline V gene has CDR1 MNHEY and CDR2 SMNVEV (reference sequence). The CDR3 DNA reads TGTGCCAGCAGTTTAACCCTATGGACAGCCCAAGAGACCCAGTACTTC. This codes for CASSLTLWTAQETQYF.

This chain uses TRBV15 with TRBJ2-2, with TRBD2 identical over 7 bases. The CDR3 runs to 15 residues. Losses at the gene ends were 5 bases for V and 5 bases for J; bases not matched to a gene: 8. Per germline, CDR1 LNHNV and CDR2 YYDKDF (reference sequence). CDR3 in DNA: TGTGCCACCAGCGGGGACTATACTATTACCGGGGAGCTGTTTTTT. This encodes CATSGDYTITGELFF.

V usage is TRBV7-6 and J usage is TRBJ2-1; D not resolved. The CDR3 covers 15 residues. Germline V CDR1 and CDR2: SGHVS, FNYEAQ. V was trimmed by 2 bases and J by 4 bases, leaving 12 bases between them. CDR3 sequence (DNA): TGTGCCAGCAGCTTAATCCCTAAACCATACAATGAGCAGTTCTTC. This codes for CASSLIPKPYNEQFF.

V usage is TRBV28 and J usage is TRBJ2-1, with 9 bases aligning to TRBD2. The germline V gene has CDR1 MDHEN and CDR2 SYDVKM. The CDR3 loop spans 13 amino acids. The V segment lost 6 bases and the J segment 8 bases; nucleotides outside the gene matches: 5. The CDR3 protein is CASRAGGLYEQFF. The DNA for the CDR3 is TGTGCCAGCAGGGCGGGAGGGTTGTATGAGCAGTTCTTC. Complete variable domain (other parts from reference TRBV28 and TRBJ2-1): DVKVTQSSRYLVKRTGEKVFLECVQDMDHENMFWYRQDPGLGLRLIYFSYDVKMKEKGDIPEGYSVSREKKERFSLILESASTNQTSMYLCASRAGGLYEQFFGPGTRLTVL.

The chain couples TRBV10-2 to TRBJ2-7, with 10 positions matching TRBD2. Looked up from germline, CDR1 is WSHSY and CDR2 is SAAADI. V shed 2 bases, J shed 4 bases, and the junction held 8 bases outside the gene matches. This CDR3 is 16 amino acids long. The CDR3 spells CASSETPSGRYYEQYF. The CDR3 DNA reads TGCGCCAGCAGTGAGACGCCTAGCGGGAGATATTACGAGCAGTACTTC.

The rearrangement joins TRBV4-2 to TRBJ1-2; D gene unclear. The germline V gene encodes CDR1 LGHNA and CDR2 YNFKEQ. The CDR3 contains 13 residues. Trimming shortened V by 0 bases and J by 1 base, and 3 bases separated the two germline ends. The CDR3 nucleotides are TGTGCCAGCAGCCAAGATCTTAACTATGGCTACACCTTC. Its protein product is CASSQDLNYGYTF.

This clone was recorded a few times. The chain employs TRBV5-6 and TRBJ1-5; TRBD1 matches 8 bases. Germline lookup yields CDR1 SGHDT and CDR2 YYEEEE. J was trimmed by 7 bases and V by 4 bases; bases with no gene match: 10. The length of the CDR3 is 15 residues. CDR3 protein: CASSPDRGLGQPQHF. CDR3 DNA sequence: TGTGCCAGCAGCCCCGACAGGGGACTGGGCCAGCCCCAGCATTTT.

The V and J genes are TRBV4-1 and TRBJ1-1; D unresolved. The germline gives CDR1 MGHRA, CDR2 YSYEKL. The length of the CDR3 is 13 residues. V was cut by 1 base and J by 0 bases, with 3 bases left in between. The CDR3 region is CASSQGMNTEAFF. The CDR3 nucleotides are TGCGCCAGCAGCCAAGGAATGAACACTGAAGCTTTCTTT.

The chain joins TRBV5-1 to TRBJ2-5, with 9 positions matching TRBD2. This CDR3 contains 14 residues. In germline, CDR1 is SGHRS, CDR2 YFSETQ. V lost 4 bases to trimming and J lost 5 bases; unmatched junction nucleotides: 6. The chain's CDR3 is CASSAGGVRETQYF. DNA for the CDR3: TGCGCCAGCAGCGCGGGGGGGGTCCGCGAGACCCAGTACTTC.

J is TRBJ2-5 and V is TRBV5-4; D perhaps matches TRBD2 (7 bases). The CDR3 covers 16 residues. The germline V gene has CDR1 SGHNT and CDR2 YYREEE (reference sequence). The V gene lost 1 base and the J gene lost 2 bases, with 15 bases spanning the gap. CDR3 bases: TGTGCCAGCAGCTTGATGGCGGGGGCATTACAAGAGACCCAGTACTTC. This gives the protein CASSLMAGALQETQYF.

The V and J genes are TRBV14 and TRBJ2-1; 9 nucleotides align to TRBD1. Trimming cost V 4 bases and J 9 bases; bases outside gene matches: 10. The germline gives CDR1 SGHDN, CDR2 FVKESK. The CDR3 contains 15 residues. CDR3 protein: CASSRISDRGSEQFF. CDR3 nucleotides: TGTGCCAGCAGCCGGATATCGGACAGGGGTTCTGAGCAGTTCTTC.

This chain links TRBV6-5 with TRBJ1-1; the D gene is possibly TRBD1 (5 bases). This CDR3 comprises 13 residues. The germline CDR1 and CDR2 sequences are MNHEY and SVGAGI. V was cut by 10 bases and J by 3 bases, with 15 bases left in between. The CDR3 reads CAIQARDHTEAFF. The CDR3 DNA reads TGTGCCATACAGGCCAGGGATCACACTGAAGCTTTCTTT.

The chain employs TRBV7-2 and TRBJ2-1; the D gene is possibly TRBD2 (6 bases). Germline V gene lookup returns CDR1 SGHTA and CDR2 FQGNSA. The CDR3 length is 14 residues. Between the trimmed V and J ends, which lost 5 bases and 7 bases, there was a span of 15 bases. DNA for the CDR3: TGTGCCAGCAGCATACAAAGCGGGTCGAATGAGCAGTTCTTC. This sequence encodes CASSIQSGSNEQFF.

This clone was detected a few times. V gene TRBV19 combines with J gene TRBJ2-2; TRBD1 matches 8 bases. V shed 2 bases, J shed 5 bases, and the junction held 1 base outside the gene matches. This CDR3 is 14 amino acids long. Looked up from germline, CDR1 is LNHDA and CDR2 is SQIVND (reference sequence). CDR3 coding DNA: TGTGCCAGTAGTATACAGGGGGCAACCGGGGAGCTGTTTTTT. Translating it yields CASSIQGATGELFF.

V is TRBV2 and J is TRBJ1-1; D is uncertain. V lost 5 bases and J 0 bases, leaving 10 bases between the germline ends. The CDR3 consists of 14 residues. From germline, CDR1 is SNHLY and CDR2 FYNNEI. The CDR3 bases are TGTGCCAGCAGTTACAGTGGAATGAACACTGAAGCTTTCTTT. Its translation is CASSYSGMNTEAFF.

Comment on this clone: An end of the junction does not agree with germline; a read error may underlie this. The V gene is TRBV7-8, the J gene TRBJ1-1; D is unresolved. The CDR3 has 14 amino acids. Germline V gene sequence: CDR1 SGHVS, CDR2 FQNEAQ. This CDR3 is CASSSPLKDTEAFF. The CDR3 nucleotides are TGTGCCAGTAGCTCCCCCTTGAAGGACACTGAAGCTTTCTTT.

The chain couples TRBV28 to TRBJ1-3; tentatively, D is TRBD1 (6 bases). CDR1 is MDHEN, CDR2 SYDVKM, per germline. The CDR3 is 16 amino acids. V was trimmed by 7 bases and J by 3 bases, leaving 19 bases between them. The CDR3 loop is CASTMGGRIYGNTIYF. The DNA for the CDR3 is TGTGCCAGCACCATGGGGGGCCGGATTTATGGAAACACCATATATTTT.

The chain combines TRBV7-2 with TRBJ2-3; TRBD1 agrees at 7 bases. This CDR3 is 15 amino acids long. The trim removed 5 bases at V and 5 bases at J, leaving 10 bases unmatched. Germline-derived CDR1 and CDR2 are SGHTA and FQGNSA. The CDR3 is CASSDPTGRGDTQYF. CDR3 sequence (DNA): TGTGCCAGCAGCGACCCGACAGGGAGAGGAGATACGCAGTATTTT.

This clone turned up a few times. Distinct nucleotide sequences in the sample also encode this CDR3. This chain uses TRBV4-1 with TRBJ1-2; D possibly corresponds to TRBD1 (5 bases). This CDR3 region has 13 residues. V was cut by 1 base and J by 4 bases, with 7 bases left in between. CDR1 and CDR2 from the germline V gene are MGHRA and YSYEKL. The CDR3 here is CASSQVGLYGYTF. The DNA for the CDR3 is TGCGCCAGCAGCCAAGTGGGGCTCTATGGCTACACCTTC.

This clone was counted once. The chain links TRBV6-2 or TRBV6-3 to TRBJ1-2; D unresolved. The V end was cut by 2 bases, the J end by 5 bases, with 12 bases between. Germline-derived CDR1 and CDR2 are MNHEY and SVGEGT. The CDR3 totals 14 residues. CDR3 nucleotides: TGTGCCAGCAGTTACATATCCGACGTTTATGGCTACACCTTC. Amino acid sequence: CASSYISDVYGYTF.

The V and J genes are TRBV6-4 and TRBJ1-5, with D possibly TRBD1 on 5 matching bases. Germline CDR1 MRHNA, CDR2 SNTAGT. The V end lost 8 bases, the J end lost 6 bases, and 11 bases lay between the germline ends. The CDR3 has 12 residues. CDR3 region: CASGTDRQPQHF. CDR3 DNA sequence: TGTGCCAGCGGGACCGACCGTCAGCCCCAGCATTTT.

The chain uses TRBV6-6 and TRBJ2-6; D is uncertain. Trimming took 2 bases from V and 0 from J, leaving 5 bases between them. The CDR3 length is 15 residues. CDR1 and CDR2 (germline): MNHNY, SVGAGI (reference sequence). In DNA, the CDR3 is TGTGCCAGCAGTTACGTCAGCTCTGGGGCCAACGTCCTGACTTTC. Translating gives CASSYVSSGANVLTF.

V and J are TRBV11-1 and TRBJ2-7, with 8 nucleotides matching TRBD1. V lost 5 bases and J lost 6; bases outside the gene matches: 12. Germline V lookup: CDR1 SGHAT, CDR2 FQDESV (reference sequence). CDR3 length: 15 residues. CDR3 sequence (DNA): TGTGCCAGCAGCCCAACTTTCGGACAGGGCAGCGAGCAGTACTTC. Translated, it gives CASSPTFGQGSEQYF.

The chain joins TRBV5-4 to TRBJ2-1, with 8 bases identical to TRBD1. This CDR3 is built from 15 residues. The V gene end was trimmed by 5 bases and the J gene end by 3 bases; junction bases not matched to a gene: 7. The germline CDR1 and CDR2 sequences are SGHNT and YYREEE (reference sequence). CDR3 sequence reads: CASRKTGGIYNEQFF. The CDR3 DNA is TGTGCCAGCAGGAAAACAGGGGGGATCTACAATGAGCAGTTCTTC. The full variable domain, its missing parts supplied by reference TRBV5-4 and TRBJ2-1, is ETGVTQSPTHLIKTRGQQVTLRCSSQSGHNTVSWYQQALGQGPQFIFQYYREEENGRGNFPPRFSGLQFPNYSSELNVNALELDDSALYLCASRKTGGIYNEQFFGPGTRLTVL.

As DNA, the CDR3 is TGCAGTGCTAGTGGGACTGGCTCCTACGAGCAGTACTTC. This translates into CSASGTGSYEQYF. The rearrangement uses TRBV20-1 and TRBJ2-7, with D perhaps TRBD2 (6 bases). Germline V gene sequence: CDR1 DFQATT, CDR2 SNEGSKA (reference sequence). V was trimmed by 3 bases and J by 0 bases, leaving 9 bases between them. The CDR3 sequence is 13 residues long.

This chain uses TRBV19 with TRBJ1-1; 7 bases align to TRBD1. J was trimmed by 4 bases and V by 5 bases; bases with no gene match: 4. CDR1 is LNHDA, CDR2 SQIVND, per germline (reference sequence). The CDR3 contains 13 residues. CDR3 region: CASSDTGATEAFF. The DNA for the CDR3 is TGTGCCAGTAGTGACACAGGGGCCACTGAAGCTTTCTTT. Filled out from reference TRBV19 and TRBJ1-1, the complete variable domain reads DGGITQSPKYLFRKEGQNVTLSCEQNLNHDAMYWYRQDPGQGLRLIYYSQIVNDFQKGDIAEGYSVSREKKESFPLTVTSAQKNPTAFYLCASSDTGATEAFFGQGTRLTVV.

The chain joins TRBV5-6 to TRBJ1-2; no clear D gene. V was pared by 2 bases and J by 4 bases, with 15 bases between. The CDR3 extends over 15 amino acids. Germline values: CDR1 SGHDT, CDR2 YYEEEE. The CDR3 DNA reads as TGTGCCAGCAGCTTCCGAGACGGAAGAGCCTATGGCTACACCTTC. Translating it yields CASSFRDGRAYGYTF.

Here the CDR3 DNA reads TGCGCCAGCAGCCTTGGGGCTAACGAGCAGTACTTC. Translating gives CASSLGANEQYF. J is TRBJ2-7 and V is TRBV5-1, with D possibly matching TRBD1 (5 bases). Germline loops: CDR1 SGHRS, CDR2 YFSETQ. V gave up 4 bases and J gave up 5 bases, with 10 bases separating them. The CDR3 length is 12 residues.